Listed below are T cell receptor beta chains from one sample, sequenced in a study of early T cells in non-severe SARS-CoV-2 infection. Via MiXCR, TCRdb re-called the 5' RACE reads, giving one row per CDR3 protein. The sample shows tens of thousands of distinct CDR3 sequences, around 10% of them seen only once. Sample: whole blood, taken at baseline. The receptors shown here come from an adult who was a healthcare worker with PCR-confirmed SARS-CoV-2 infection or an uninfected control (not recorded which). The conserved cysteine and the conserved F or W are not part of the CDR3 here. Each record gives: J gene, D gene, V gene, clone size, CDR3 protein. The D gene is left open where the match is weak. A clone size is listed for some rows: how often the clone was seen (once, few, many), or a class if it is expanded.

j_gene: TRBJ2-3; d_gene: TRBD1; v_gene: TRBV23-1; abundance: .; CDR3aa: ASPRGRGHHTQY
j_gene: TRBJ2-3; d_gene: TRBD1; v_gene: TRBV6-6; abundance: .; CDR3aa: ASRLGQGNTDTQY
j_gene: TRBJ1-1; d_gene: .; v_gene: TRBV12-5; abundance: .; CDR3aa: ASGLYRVNGNTEAF
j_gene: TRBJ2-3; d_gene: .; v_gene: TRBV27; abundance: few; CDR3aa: ASMDQNTDTQY
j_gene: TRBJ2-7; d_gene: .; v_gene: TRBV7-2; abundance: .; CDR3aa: ASSLQGGEQY
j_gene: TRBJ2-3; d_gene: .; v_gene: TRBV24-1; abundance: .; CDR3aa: ATSDPDTNEGDTQY
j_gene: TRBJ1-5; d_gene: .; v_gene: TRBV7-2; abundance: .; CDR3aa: ASSSEQGQPQH
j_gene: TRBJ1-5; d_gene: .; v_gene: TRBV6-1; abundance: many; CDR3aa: ASSEEIDIPKPQH
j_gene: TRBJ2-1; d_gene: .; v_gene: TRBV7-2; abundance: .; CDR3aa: ASSSLEGQGDEQF
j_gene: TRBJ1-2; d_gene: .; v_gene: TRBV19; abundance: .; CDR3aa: ASSPTGFRGGNYGYT
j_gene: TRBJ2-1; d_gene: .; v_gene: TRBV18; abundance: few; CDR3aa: ASSPRLSSYNEQF
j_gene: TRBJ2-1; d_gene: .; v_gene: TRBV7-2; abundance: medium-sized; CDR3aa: ASSQGSSSYNEQF
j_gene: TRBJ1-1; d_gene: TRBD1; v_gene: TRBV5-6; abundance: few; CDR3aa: ASSFMDRDTEAF
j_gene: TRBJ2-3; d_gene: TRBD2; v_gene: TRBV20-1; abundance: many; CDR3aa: SATLGAGGISDTQY
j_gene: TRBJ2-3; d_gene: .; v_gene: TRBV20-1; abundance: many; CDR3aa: SARQYTDTQY
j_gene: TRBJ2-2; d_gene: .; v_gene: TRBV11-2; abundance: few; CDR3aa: ASSRTANTGELF
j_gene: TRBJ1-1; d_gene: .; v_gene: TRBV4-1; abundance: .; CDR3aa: ASSPGQGVNTEAF
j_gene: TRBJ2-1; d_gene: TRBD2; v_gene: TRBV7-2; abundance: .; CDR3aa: ASSQRGSGAISSYNEQF
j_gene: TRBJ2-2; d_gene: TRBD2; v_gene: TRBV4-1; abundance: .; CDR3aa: ASSLGLPENTGELF
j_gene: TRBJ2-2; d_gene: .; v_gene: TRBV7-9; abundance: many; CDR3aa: ASTNTGELF
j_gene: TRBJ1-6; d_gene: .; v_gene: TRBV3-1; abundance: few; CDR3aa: ASSPPGSPNSPLH
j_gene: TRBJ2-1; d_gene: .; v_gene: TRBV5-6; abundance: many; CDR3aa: ASSTGSSYNEQF
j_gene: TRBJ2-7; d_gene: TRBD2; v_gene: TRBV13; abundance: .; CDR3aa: ASSFGPSGEYEQY
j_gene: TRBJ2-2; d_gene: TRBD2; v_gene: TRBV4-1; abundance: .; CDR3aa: ASSQPRGSGGFITGELF
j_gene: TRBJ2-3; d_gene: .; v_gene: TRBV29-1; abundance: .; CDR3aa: SVVPIESGADTQY
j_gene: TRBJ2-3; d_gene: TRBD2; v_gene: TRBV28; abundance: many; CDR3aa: ASISPGLAVSTDTQY
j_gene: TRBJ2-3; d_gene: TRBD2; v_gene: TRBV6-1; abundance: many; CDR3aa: ASTSGGLAGDTDTQY
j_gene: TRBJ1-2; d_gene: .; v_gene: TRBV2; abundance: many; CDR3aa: ASKTDTNYGYT
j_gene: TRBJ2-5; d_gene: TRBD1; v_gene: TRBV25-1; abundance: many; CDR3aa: ASKGQGFQETQY
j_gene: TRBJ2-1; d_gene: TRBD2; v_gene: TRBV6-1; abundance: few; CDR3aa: ASRLAGGGNEQF
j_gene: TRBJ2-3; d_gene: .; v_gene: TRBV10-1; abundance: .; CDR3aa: ASSDTSTDTQY
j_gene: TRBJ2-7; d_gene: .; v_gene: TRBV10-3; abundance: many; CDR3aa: AISDGQSSSYEQY
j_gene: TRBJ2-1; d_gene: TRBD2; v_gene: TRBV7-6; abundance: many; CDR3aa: ASSLALSSGAFLEQF
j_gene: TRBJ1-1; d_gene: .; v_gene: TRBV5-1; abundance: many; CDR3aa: ASSFGGQENTEAF
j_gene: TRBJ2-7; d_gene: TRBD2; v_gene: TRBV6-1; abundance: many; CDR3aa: ASSEPSGSQYEQY
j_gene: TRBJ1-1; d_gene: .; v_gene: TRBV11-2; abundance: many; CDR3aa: ASSFWSSEAF
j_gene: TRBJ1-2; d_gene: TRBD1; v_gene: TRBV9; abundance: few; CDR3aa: ASSERTGPNYGYT
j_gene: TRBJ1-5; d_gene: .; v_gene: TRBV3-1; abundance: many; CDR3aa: ASSRSGAVNQPQH
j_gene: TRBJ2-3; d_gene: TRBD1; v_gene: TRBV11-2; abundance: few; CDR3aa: ASSPRQGYFSTDTQY
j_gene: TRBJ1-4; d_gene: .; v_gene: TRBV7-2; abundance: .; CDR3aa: ASSAGDTTNEKLF
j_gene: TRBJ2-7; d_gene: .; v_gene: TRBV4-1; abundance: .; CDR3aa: ASSQVRDLEQY
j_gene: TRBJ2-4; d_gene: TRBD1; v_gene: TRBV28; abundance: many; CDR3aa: ASSHIIRDRVVKNIQY
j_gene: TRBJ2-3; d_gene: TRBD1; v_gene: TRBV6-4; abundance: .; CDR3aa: ATSGQGTADTQY
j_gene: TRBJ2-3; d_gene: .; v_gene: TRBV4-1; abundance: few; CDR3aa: ASSQESAPSTDTQY
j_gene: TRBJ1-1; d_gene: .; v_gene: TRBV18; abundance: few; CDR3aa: ASSPQGRVTEAF
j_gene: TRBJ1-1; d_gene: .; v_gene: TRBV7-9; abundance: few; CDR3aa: ASRGGWEAF
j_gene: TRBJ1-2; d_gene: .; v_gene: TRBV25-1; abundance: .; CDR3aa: ASSEKGRDGYT
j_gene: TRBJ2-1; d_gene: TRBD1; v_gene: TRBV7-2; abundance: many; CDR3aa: ASSSRDRVNEQF